A selection of T cell receptor beta chains follows, all from one sample in a study of radiation and T cells in renal cell carcinoma. Produced via immunoSEQ multiplex PCR; TCRdb's table is partial and in-frame only. This table holds 20,000 to 30,000 clones, 58% found once. This specimen was tumor tissue, taken from a patient whose treatment was nephrectomy without radiotherapy. The receptors originated from a man aged 35 to 55 with renal cell carcinoma. Each CDR3 is given without its conserved first and last residue. Each record gives: V gene, CDR3 protein.

V: TRBV27
CDR3: ASRSSGNTIY

V: TRBV16
CDR3: ASSKDVNVLT

V: TRBV7-2
CDR3: ASSLSAPNYGYT

V: TRBV6-5
CDR3: ASSDFQETQY

V: TRBV4-2
CDR3: ASSQGGGGGETQY

V: TRBV23-1
CDR3: ASSPRGGGRAKNIQY

V: TRBV28
CDR3: ASSQGGGPNQPQH

V: TRBV20-1
CDR3: SARDPGQPF

V: TRBV27
CDR3: ASSFWDRVSDGYT

V: TRBV7-9
CDR3: ASSLVWSGYT

V: TRBV28
CDR3: ASSLGTVYSGNTIY

V: TRBV7-3
CDR3: ASSLSQNTEAF

V: TRBV7-9
CDR3: ASSLRDRGVTEAF

V: TRBV7-9
CDR3: ASSKNRGQETQY

V: TRBV27
CDR3: ASKTGTESGANVLT